This TCR beta chain was sequenced in a study of OX40 agonist ivuxolimab in advanced cancers. Study-level background: Ivuxolimab was an agonistic, fully human IgG2 monoclonal antibody directed against OX40 (CD134), a costimulatory receptor. Prior anti-PD-1, anti-PD-L1 or anti-CTLA-4 therapy was permitted, and checkpoint inhibitors had been received by 40% to 50% of dose-escalation patients. The monotherapy dose-escalation portion (N of about 50 patients) of the phase I ivuxolimab trial is reported in the paper. Partial responses occurred in three dose-escalation patients, of whom one had hepatocellular carcinoma and two had cutaneous melanoma. Among the roughly 50 dose-escalation patients, about 19 had hepatocellular carcinoma, 15 or so melanoma, 9 renal cell carcinoma and 9 head and neck cancer. The dose-escalation cohort was 80% to 90% male with a mean age of approximately 60 years, ranging from roughly 20 to 80. The purpose of peripheral TCRbeta sequencing was to test whether ivuxolimab changed TCR sequence diversity and led to clonal T-cell expansion. Intravenous ivuxolimab was administered to patients every 2 weeks at six dose levels: 0.01, 0.1, 0.3, 1.5, 3 and 10 mg/kg. Paper-wide results and their limitations: On average, CD8+ T cells showed more expanded clones than CD4+ T cells after ivuxolimab. In the 0.1-3.0 mg/kg groups, partial responders had among the lowest normalized peripheral clonal expansion, particularly in CD8+ T cells. The antigen specificity of the peripheral T cells that underwent clonal expansion was not determined. Low levels of normalized T-cell clonal expansion were also shown by some nonresponding patients. At doses from 0.1 to 3.0 mg/kg, clonal expansion was seen in both CD4+ and CD8+ blood T cells between baseline and week 6.

To sequence the TCRbeta CDR3 region, genomic DNA was isolated from the sorted cells. The immunoSEQ Assay was used for sequencing of TCRbeta CDR3 regions. Not all clones reach the TCRdb copy of this immuneACCESS table, which keeps in-frame sequences only. Checked studies attribute under half of the gap to unresolved V genes and leave the rest unexplained. The sample records over 50,000 clones, approximately 80% of which are singletons. The ten largest clones take up around 4.5% of the sample. The trial excluded patients who had a history of autoimmune disease or were on systemic immunosuppression. Peripheral blood for TCR sequencing was collected from all dose cohorts at baseline, on cycle 4 day 1, and on cycle 7 day 1. Samples came from an open-label, multicenter, first-in-human phase I dose-escalation trial of ivuxolimab. Adults with locally advanced or metastatic head and neck squamous cell, hepatocellular, melanoma or renal cell carcinoma were enrolled in the trial. CD4+ and CD8+ T cells were sorted separately from peripheral blood before TCR sequencing.

In the case of this clone: The clone's antigen remains unknown. Base-call qualities are not available, and no considerably larger clone is one nucleotide away.

The CDR3 spans 15 residues, from the cysteine through the phenylalanine. Of all the DNA, just the CDR3 is kept, 45 bases in frame from base 1. As encoded in the germline V gene, CDR1 is ENHRY while CDR2 is SYGVKD. V is pared back by 6 bases and J by 1 base, with 15 bases lying between the germline termini. The TCR comes from an adult with an advanced solid tumor such as melanoma, head and neck, liver or kidney cancer. The chain is made from TRBV10-3 and TRBJ1-1; the D gene is possibly TRBD1, with 5 bases matching. Sequenced here: CD4+ or CD8+ T cells sorted from blood, sampled in a trial of the OX40 agonist ivuxolimab. In nucleotides, the sequence is TGTGCCATCAGGCTCGCAGGGAGGGGGAACACTGAAGCTTTCTTT. Its translation is CAIRLAGRGNTEAFF.